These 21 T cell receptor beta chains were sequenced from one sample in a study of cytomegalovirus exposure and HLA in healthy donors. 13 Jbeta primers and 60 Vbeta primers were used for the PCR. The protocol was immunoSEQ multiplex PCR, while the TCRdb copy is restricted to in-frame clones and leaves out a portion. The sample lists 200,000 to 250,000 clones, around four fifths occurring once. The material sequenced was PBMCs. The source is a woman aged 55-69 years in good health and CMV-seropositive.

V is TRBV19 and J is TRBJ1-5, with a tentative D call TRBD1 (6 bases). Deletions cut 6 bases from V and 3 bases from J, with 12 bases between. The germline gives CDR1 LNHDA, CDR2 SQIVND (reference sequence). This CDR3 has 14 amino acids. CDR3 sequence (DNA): TGTGCCAGTAGGCTCGGACAGCTCAATCAGCCCCAGCATTTT. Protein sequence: CASRLGQLNQPQHF.

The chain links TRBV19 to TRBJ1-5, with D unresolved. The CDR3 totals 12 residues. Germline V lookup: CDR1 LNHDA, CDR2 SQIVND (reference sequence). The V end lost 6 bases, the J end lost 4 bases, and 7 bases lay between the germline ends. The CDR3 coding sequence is TGTGCCAGTAGCATCCAGAATCAGCCCCAGCATTTT. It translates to CASSIQNQPQHF.

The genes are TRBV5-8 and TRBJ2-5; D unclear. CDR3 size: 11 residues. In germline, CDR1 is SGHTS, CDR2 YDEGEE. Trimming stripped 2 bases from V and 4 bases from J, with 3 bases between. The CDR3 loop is CASSFRETQYF. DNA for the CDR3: TGTGCCAGCAGCTTTCGAGAGACCCAGTACTTC.

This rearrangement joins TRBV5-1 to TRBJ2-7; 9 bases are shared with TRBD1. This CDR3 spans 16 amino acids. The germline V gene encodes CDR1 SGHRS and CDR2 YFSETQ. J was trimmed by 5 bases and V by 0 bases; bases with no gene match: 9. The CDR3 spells CASSLVLGTGRNEQYF. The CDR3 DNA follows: TGCGCCAGCAGCTTGGTCTTGGGGACAGGGAGGAACGAGCAGTACTTC.

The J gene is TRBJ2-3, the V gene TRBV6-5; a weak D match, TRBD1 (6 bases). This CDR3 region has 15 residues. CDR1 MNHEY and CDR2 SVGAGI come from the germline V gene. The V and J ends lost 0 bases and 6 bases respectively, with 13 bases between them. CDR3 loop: CASSYSPRQGDTQYF. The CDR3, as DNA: TGTGCCAGCAGTTACTCCCCCCGTCAGGGGGATACGCAGTATTTT.

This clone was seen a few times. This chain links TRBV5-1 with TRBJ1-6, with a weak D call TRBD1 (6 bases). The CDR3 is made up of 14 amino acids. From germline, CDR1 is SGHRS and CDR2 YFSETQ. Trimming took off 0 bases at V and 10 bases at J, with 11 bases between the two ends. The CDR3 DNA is TGCGCCAGCAGCTTGGCGGCAGGGGACTCACCCCTCCACTTT. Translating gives CASSLAAGDSPLHF.

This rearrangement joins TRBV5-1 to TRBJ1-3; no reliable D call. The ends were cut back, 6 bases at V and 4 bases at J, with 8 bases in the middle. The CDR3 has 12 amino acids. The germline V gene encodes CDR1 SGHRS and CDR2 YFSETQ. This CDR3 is CASKEEGNTIYF. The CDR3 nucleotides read TGCGCCAGCAAAGAGGAGGGAAACACCATATATTTT.

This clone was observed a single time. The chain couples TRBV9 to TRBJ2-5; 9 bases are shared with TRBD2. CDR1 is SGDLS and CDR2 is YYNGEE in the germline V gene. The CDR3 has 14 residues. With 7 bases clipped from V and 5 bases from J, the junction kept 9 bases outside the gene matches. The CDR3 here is CASAAGGGGETQYF. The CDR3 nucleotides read TGTGCCAGCGCGGCGGGAGGGGGTGGGGAGACCCAGTACTTC.

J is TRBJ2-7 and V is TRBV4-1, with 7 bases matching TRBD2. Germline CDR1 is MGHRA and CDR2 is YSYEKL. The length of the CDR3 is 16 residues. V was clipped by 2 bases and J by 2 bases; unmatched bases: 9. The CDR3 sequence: CASSQLLSSGTYEQYF. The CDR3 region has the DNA TGCGCCAGCAGCCAACTCTTGTCTAGCGGAACCTACGAGCAGTACTTC.

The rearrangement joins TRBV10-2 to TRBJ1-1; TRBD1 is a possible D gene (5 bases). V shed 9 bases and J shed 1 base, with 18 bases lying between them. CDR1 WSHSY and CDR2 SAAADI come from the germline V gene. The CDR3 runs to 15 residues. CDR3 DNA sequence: TGCGCCAGTACAGGTTTTCCCCTGGGGAACACTGAAGCTTTCTTT. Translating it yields CASTGFPLGNTEAFF.

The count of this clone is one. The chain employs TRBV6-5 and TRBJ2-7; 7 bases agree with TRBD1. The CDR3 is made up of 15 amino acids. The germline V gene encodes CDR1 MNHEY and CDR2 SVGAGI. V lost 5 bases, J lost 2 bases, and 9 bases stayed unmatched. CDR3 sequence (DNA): TGTGCCAGCAGTCGGACAGGATCGAATGCCTACGAGCAGTACTTC. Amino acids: CASSRTGSNAYEQYF.

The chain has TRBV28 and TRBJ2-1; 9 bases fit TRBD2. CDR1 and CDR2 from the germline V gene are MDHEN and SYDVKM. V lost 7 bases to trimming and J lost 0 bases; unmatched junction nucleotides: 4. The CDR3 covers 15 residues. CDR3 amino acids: CASNTLAGSYNEQFF. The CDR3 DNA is TGTGCCAGCAACACACTAGCGGGCTCCTACAATGAGCAGTTCTTC.

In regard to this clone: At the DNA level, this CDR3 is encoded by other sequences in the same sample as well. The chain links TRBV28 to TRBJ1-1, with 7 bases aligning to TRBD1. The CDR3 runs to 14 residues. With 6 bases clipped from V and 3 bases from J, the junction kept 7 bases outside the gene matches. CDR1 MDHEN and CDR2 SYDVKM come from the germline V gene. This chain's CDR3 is CASRQPTGHTEAFF. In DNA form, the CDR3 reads TGTGCCAGCAGGCAACCGACAGGGCACACTGAAGCTTTCTTT.

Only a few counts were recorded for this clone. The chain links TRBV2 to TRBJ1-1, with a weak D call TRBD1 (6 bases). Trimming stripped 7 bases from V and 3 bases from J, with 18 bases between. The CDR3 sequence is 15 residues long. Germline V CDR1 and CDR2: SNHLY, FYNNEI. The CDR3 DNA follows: TGTGCCAGCAAAAAATTACTAGGGGGGGACACTGAAGCTTTCTTT. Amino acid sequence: CASKKLLGGDTEAFF.

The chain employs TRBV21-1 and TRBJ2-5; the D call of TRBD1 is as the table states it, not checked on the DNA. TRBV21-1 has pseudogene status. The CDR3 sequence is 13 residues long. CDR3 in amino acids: CARPGDSQETQYF. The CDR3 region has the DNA TGTGCTAGGCCCGGGGACAGCCAAGAGACCCAGTACTTC.

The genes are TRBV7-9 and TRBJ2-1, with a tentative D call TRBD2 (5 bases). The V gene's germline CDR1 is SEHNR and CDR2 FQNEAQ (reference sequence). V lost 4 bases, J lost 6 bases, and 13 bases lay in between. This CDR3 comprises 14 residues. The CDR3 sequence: CASSSRASSNEQFF. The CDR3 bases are TGTGCCAGCAGCTCGCGGGCTAGCAGCAATGAGCAGTTCTTC.

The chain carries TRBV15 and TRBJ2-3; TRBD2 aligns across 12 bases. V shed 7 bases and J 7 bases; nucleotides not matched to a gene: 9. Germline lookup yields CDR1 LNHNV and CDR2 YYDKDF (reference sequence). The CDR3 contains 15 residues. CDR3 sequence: CATTLTSGGSYTQYF. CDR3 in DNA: TGTGCCACCACCTTGACTAGCGGGGGATCGTATACGCAGTATTTT.

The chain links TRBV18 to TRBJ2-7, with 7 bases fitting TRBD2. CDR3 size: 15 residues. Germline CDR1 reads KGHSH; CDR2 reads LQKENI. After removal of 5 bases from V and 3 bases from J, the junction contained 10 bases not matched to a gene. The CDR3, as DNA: TGTGCCAGCTCATCATTTGGAGCGGGGTTCTACGAGCAGTACTTC. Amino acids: CASSSFGAGFYEQYF. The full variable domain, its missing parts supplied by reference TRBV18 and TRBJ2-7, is NAGVMQNPRHLVRRRGQEARLRCSPMKGHSHVYWYRQLPEEGLKFMVYLQKENIIDESGMPKERFSAEFPKEGPSILRIQQVVRGDSAAYFCASSSFGAGFYEQYFGPGTRLTVT.

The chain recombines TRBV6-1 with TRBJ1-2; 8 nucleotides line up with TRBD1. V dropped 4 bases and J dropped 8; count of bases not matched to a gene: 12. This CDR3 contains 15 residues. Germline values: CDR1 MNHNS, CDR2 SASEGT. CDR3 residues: CASSARGQGLWGYTF. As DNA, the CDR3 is TGTGCCAGCAGTGCCCGCGGACAGGGCCTTTGGGGCTACACCTTC.

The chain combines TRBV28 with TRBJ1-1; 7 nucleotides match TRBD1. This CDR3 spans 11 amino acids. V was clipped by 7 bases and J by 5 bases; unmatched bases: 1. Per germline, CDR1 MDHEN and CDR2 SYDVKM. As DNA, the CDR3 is TGTGCCAGCAAGACAGGGACTGAAGCTTTCTTT. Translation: CASKTGTEAFF.

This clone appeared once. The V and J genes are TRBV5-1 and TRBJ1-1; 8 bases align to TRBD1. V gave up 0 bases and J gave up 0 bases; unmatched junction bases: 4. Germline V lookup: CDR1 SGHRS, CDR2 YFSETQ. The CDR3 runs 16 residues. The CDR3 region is CASSLGTGNMNTEAFF. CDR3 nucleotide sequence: TGCGCCAGCAGCTTGGGGACAGGGAATATGAACACTGAAGCTTTCTTT. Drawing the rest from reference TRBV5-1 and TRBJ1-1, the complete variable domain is KAGVTQTPRYLIKTRGQQVTLSCSPISGHRSVSWYQQTPGQGLQFLFEYFSETQRNKGNFPGRFSGRQFSNSRSEMNVSTLELGDSALYLCASSLGTGNMNTEAFFGQGTRLTVV.